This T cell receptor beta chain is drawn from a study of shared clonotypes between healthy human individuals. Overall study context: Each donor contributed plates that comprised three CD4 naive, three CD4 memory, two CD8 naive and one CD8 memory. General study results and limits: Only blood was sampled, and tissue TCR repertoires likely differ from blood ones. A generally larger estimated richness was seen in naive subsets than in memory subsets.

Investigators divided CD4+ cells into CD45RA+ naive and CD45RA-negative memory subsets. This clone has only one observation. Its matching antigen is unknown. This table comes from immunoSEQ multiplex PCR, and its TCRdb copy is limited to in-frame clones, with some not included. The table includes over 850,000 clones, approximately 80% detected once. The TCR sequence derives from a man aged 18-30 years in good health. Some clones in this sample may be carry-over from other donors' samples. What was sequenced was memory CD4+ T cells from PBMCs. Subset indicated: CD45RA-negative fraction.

The CDR3 protein is CAWSVGRDSVFAPQHF. DNA for the CDR3: TGTGCCTGGAGTGTAGGGCGGGACAGCGTGTTTGCGCCCCAGCATTTT. This chain uses TRBV30 with TRBJ1-5, with 7 bases aligning to TRBD1. Germline CDR1 is GTSNPN and CDR2 is SVGIG (reference sequence). CDR3 length: 16 amino acids. The trim removed 0 bases at V and 9 bases at J, leaving 14 bases unmatched. The variable domain in full, with the rest retrieved from reference TRBV30 and TRBJ1-5, is SQTIHQWPATLVQPVGSPLSLECTVEGTSNPNLYWYRQAAGRGLQLLFYSVGIGQISSEVPQNLSASRPQDRQFILSSKKLLLSDSGFYLCAWSVGRDSVFAPQHFGDGTRLSIL.